Listed below are T cell receptor beta chains from one sample, sequenced in a study of patients and donors after allogeneic stem cell transplantation. Each CDR3 protein gets one entry after TCRdb re-called the RT-PCR reads with MiXCR. The table records about 150,000 distinct CDR3 sequences, approximately 35% of them present only once. Sequenced material: blood, either unsorted or a sorted T cell fraction (not recorded which). The receptors shown here come from a human donor who was either an allogeneic HSCT recipient or a stem cell or donor lymphocyte infusion donor (not recorded which). It is not recorded whose cells these are; they may come from a transplant donor. The CDR3 runs from the conserved cysteine through the conserved F or W. A D gene is named only where the DNA matches it firmly. The size entry is marked missing in some rows and otherwise reads once, few, many or a size class.

d_call: -; clone_size: -; v_call: TRBV4-3; j_call: TRBJ1-1; cdr3_nt: TGCGCCAGCAGCCAGACCCTGAACACTGAAGCTTTCTTT; cdr3_aa: CASSQTLNTEAFF
d_call: -; clone_size: -; v_call: TRBV7-3; j_call: TRBJ2-2; cdr3_nt: TGTGCCAGCAGCCCTTTTTTGGGAATTCAGAACACCGGGGAGCTGTTTTTT; cdr3_aa: CASSPFLGIQNTGELFF
d_call: -; clone_size: few; v_call: TRBV5-5; j_call: TRBJ2-2; cdr3_nt: TGTGCCAGCAGCTTGGACAGGGCCTTCACCGGGGAGCTGTTTTTT; cdr3_aa: CASSLDRAFTGELFF
d_call: -; clone_size: -; v_call: TRBV20-1; j_call: TRBJ1-1; cdr3_nt: TGCAGTGCCAGAGTTCAGGGGCGGATGAACACTGAAGCTTTCTTT; cdr3_aa: CSARVQGRMNTEAFF
d_call: -; clone_size: -; v_call: TRBV29-1; j_call: TRBJ1-1; cdr3_nt: TGCAGCGTTGATGAGACAAGGGGGAACACTGAAGCTTTCTTT; cdr3_aa: CSVDETRGNTEAFF
d_call: TRBD1; clone_size: few; v_call: TRBV29-1; j_call: TRBJ1-4; cdr3_nt: TGCAGCGTCTCACAGGGGCCGGCGAGGGGAGAAAAACTGTTTTTT; cdr3_aa: CSVSQGPARGEKLFF
d_call: -; clone_size: -; v_call: TRBV4-3; j_call: TRBJ2-5; cdr3_nt: TGCGCCAGCAGCCAAGATCGGTCCAGCCAAGAGACCCAGTACTTC; cdr3_aa: CASSQDRSSQETQYF
d_call: -; clone_size: few; v_call: TRBV12-3/TRBV12-4; j_call: TRBJ1-2; cdr3_nt: TGTGCCAGCAGTTTAGGTCAGTCCTACACCTTC; cdr3_aa: CASSLGQSYTF
d_call: TRBD1; clone_size: -; v_call: TRBV10-3; j_call: TRBJ2-5; cdr3_nt: TGTGCCACCCGGGACAGCCCCCGCGAAGAGACCCAGTACTTC; cdr3_aa: CATRDSPREETQYF
d_call: -; clone_size: -; v_call: TRBV28; j_call: TRBJ2-3; cdr3_nt: TGTGCCAGCAGTTTAGTGGGGGGACTGCGGGATACGCAGTATTTT; cdr3_aa: CASSLVGGLRDTQYF
d_call: -; clone_size: -; v_call: TRBV5-1; j_call: TRBJ2-2; cdr3_nt: TGCGCCAGCAGTTCGGGACTGACGAATCCCGGGGAGCTGTTTTTT; cdr3_aa: CASSSGLTNPGELFF
d_call: -; clone_size: -; v_call: TRBV27; j_call: TRBJ1-5; cdr3_nt: TGTGCCAGCAGTCCCCTCCCCCAGGGACAGCCCCAGCATTTT; cdr3_aa: CASSPLPQGQPQHF
d_call: -; clone_size: few; v_call: TRBV5-5; j_call: TRBJ1-5; cdr3_nt: TGTGCCAGCAGCTACCGGGACCCCCGGACCCAGCATTTT; cdr3_aa: CASSYRDPRTQHF
d_call: -; clone_size: many; v_call: TRBV6-5; j_call: TRBJ1-3; cdr3_nt: TGTGCCAGCAGTTACCGGGCATCTGGAAACACCATATATTTT; cdr3_aa: CASSYRASGNTIYF
d_call: -; clone_size: -; v_call: TRBV20-1; j_call: TRBJ2-1; cdr3_nt: TGCAGTGCTAGAAAAGAGGCAAGATTAGACAATGAGCAGTTCTTC; cdr3_aa: CSARKEARLDNEQFF
d_call: -; clone_size: few; v_call: TRBV10-3; j_call: TRBJ2-1; cdr3_nt: TGTGCCATCAGTGACGGGGACGCCTACAATGAGCAGTTCTTC; cdr3_aa: CAISDGDAYNEQFF
d_call: TRBD1; clone_size: few; v_call: TRBV10-3; j_call: TRBJ1-1; cdr3_nt: TGTGCCATCAGTGCACCTCAGGGGGAGCGGGCTTTCTTT; cdr3_aa: CAISAPQGERAFF
d_call: -; clone_size: -; v_call: TRBV6-5; j_call: TRBJ1-5; cdr3_nt: TGTGCCAGCAGTAACGTCTGGGGGGGGCTGCCCCAGCATTTT; cdr3_aa: CASSNVWGGLPQHF
d_call: -; clone_size: -; v_call: TRBV5-4; j_call: TRBJ2-7; cdr3_nt: TGTGCCAGCAGCTTCGGCTTCTCCTACGAGCAGTACTTC; cdr3_aa: CASSFGFSYEQYF
d_call: -; clone_size: once; v_call: TRBV4-2; j_call: TRBJ1-1; cdr3_nt: TGTGCCAGCAGCCAAGAGCCGAGACGGATGAACACTGAAGGTTTCTTT; cdr3_aa: CASSQEPRRMNTEGFF
d_call: -; clone_size: -; v_call: TRBV7-2; j_call: TRBJ2-1; cdr3_nt: TGTGCCAGCAGCTTATACCCGGGGGACTACAATGAGCAGTTCTTC; cdr3_aa: CASSLYPGDYNEQFF
d_call: -; clone_size: -; v_call: TRBV28; j_call: TRBJ1-5; cdr3_nt: TGTGCCAGCGGGGATTACGGGGTTAGCAATCAGCCCCAGCATTTT; cdr3_aa: CASGDYGVSNQPQHF
d_call: -; clone_size: few; v_call: TRBV28; j_call: TRBJ2-7; cdr3_nt: TGTGCCAGCAGTTTCCCCGCCTCCTACGAGCAGTACTTC; cdr3_aa: CASSFPASYEQYF